The rows below give T cell receptor beta chains drawn from one sample of a study of neoadjuvant anti-PD-1 for oral cavity cancer. Data came from immunoSEQ multiplex PCR; TCRdb stores just in-frame clones and leaves some out. The repertoire consists of around 7,600 clones, with 53% occurring once and the leading ten covering 12%. Sequenced here: tumor tissue, sampled before nivolumab (anti-PD-1) treatment. The receptors were gathered from a person aged 35 to 85 with oral cavity squamous cell carcinoma. CDR3s include the opening cysteine and the closing phenylalanine or tryptophan. A D gene is named only where the DNA matches it firmly. Size is omitted from some rows. Given values are once, few, many or a class for expanded clones.

J gene	D gene	clone size	V gene	CDR3 DNA	CDR3 protein
TRBJ2-7	TRBD2	NA	TRBV19	TGTGCCAGTAGTATAGACGGGACTAGCGGGAGTTTAGACGAGCAGTACTTC	CASSIDGTSGSLDEQYF
TRBJ1-1	NA	NA	TRBV7-9	TGTGCCAGCAGCTTAACCAGCCCAGCTGAAGCTTTCTTT	CASSLTSPAEAFF
TRBJ2-7	NA	NA	TRBV9	TGTGCCAGCAGCGTAGAACAGGTGCCCTCCTACGAGCAGTACTTC	CASSVEQVPSYEQYF
TRBJ1-1	TRBD1	NA	TRBV7-9	TGTGCCAGCAGCTTAGGGGACAGGGAGGTCACTGAAGCTTTCTTT	CASSLGDREVTEAFF
TRBJ1-4	TRBD1	few	TRBV28	TGTGCCAGCAGTTTCAGGGGGAGCAATAATGAAAAACTGTTTTTT	CASSFRGSNNEKLFF
TRBJ2-3	TRBD2	NA	TRBV7-9	TGTGCCAGCGTACTAGCGGATGATACGCAGTATTTT	CASVLADDTQYF
TRBJ1-2	TRBD1	NA	TRBV6-5	TGTGCCACCATGACAGGGAGACTCTATGGCTACACCTTC	CATMTGRLYGYTF
TRBJ2-7	NA	few	TRBV7-3	TGTGCCAGCAGCTTACAGGCAGGGCGGTACGAGCAGTACTTC	CASSLQAGRYEQYF
TRBJ2-7	NA	medium-sized	TRBV9	TGTGCCAGCAGCGTAGTTCCTAGCTCCTACGAGCAGTACTTC	CASSVVPSSYEQYF
TRBJ2-1	TRBD2	NA	TRBV14	TGTGCCAGCAGCTTCGGGACTAGCGGGAGCTACGAGCAGTTCTTC	CASSFGTSGSYEQFF
TRBJ2-1	NA	medium-sized	TRBV7-9	TGTGCCAGCTGGCCTCCCGGGACAGCGGGGAGGAATGAGCAGTTCTTC	CASWPPGTAGRNEQFF
TRBJ2-7	NA	NA	TRBV25-1	TGTGCCAGCAGTGAAACAGGCAGATCCTACGAGCAGTACTTC	CASSETGRSYEQYF
TRBJ2-3	TRBD2	NA	TRBV25-1	TGTGCCAGCAGTGAAAACCTAGCGGGGGCTACAGATACGCAGTATTTT	CASSENLAGATDTQYF
TRBJ2-5	NA	few	TRBV6-5	TGTGCCAGCAAGGGCGAGACCCAGTACTTC	CASKGETQYF
TRBJ2-3	TRBD1	NA	TRBV28	TGTGCCAGCAGTTCCCTCCCCTCCGGGACAGGGGGCGTCGATACGCAGTATTTT	CASSSLPSGTGGVDTQYF
TRBJ2-3	TRBD2	NA	TRBV27	TGTGCCAGCAGTTCCATAGCGGGAGGGCCGAATACGCAGTATTTT	CASSSIAGGPNTQYF
TRBJ2-3	TRBD2	few	TRBV28	TGTGCCAGCAGAGAGATCGCGGGAGGTAACACAGATACGCAGTATTTT	CASREIAGGNTDTQYF
TRBJ2-5	TRBD1	NA	TRBV7-3	TGTGCCAGCAGCAGACAGGGGGAAGAGACCCAGTACTTC	CASSRQGEETQYF
TRBJ2-7	TRBD2	few	TRBV27	TGTGCCAGCAGTTTTCAGGGACTAGCGGGGGGCGAGCAGTACTTC	CASSFQGLAGGEQYF
TRBJ2-7	TRBD2	NA	TRBV28	TGTGCCAGCAGTTTAGAGGGTCTAGCGGGACACGAGCAGTACTTC	CASSLEGLAGHEQYF
TRBJ1-2	NA	NA	TRBV28	TGTGCCAGCAGCCCGACCCAAAACGCCAAAGACTATGGCTACACCTTC	CASSPTQNAKDYGYTF
TRBJ2-7	NA	few	TRBV6-5	TGTGCCAGCAGGGGGGCCTACGAGCAGTACTTC	CASRGAYEQYF
TRBJ2-7	TRBD1	NA	TRBV14	TGTGCCAGCAGCAAAGGGACAGGGTCCTACGAGCAGTACTTC	CASSKGTGSYEQYF
TRBJ2-2	TRBD1	NA	TRBV6-6	TGTGCCGTTGGCGCGGACAGGGGGGCTAACACCGGGGAGCTGTTTTTT	CAVGADRGANTGELFF
TRBJ2-7	NA	NA	TRBV7-5	TGTGCCAGCAGCCCCAGGGACTGGACCTACGAGCAGTACTTC	CASSPRDWTYEQYF
TRBJ2-7	TRBD1	few	TRBV5-1	TGCGCCAGCAGCAGGGGACAGGTCAGCTACGAGCAGTACTTC	CASSRGQVSYEQYF
TRBJ2-3	NA	NA	TRBV27	TGTGCCAGCAGTTTCCTGGGAGTGGGAGCAGATACGCAGTATTTT	CASSFLGVGADTQYF
TRBJ2-7	NA	NA	TRBV20-1	TGCAGTGCTACCTCTAGAGGCGAGCAGTACTTC	CSATSRGEQYF
TRBJ1-2	TRBD1	NA	TRBV2	TGTGCCAGCAATCTACAGGGGGCGTTCGATGGCTACACCTTC	CASNLQGAFDGYTF